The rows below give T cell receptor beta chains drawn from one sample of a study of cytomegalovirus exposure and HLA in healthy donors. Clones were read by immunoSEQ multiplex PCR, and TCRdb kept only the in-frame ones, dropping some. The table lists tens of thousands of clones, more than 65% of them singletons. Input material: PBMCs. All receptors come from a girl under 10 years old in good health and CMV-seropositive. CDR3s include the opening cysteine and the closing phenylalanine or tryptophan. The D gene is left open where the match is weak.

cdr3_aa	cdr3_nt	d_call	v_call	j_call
CSVEGATTEAFF	TGCAGCGTTGAAGGGGCTACCACTGAAGCTTTCTTT	-	TRBV29-1	TRBJ1-1
CATSRGLFRLTNYGYTF	TGTGCCACCAGCAGAGGACTTTTCCGGTTGACTAACTATGGCTACACCTTC	-	TRBV15	TRBJ1-2
CASRLTGLKAFF	TGTGCCAGCAGGCTGACAGGGTTGAAAGCTTTCTTT	TRBD1	TRBV28	TRBJ1-1
CSVVTVIYEQYF	TGCAGCGTTGTAACAGTCATCTACGAGCAGTACTTC	-	TRBV29-1	TRBJ2-7
CASSPQGQIYGYTF	TGTGCCAGCTCACCACAGGGACAGATCTATGGCTACACCTTC	TRBD1	TRBV18	TRBJ1-2
CASSLAAGVGETQYF	TGTGCCAGCAGCTTGGCAGCGGGAGTGGGGGAGACCCAGTACTTC	TRBD2	TRBV5-6	TRBJ2-5
CASSPTGSDTQYF	TGTGCCAGCAGCCCTACAGGGTCAGATACGCAGTATTTT	-	TRBV5-4	TRBJ2-3
CATEGLDTEAFF	TGTGCCACGGAGGGCCTAGACACTGAAGCTTTCTTT	-	TRBV7-9	TRBJ1-1
CASSDFPGGTEAFF	TGTGCCAGCAGTGATTTCCCAGGGGGAACTGAAGCTTTCTTT	TRBD1	TRBV9	TRBJ1-1
CSVEGAGANYGYTF	TGCAGCGTTGAGGGGGCGGGAGCTAACTATGGCTACACCTTC	-	TRBV29-1	TRBJ1-2
CAWSGGDGANVLTF	TGTGCCTGGAGTGGGGGCGATGGGGCCAACGTCCTGACTTTC	-	TRBV30	TRBJ2-6
CASSSPQGIGNEQFF	TGTGCCAGCAGTTCCCCTCAGGGGATCGGAAATGAGCAGTTCTTC	-	TRBV28	TRBJ2-1
CASSPRSNEKLFF	TGTGCCAGCAGCCCTAGAAGTAATGAAAAACTGTTTTTT	-	TRBV28	TRBJ1-4
CASSQTGIDYEQYF	TGCGCCAGCAGCCAAACGGGTATTGACTACGAGCAGTACTTC	-	TRBV4-1	TRBJ2-7
CASSSDAERQPQHF	TGTGCCAGTAGTAGTGACGCGGAACGACAGCCCCAGCATTTT	-	TRBV19	TRBJ1-5
CASRPGNSNQPQHF	TGTGCCAGCAGGCCGGGAAATAGCAATCAGCCCCAGCATTTT	-	TRBV7-2	TRBJ1-5
CASSQDLAGGTDTQYF	TGTGCCAGCAGCCAAGATCTAGCGGGAGGCACAGATACGCAGTATTTT	TRBD2	TRBV4-2	TRBJ2-3
CASSLVGGQRTGELFF	TGTGCCAGCAGCTTAGTAGGGGGCCAAAGAACCGGGGAGCTGTTTTTT	TRBD1	TRBV7-8	TRBJ2-2
CASSLWVGEQYF	TGTGCCAGCAGCTTATGGGTTGGGGAGCAGTACTTC	-	TRBV7-9	TRBJ2-5